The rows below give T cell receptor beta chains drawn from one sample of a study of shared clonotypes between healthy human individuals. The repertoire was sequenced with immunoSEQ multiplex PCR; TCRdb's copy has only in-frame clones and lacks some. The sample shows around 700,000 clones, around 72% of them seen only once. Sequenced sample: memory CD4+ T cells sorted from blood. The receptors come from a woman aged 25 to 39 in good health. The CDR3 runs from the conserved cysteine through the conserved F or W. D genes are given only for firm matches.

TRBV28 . CAIGGYSNQPQHF
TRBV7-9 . CASRPRTADEQFF
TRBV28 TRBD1 CASRPGQGQRGELFF
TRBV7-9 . CASSERLGHPPYEQYF
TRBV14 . CASSQSSYEQYF
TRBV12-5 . CAIGLAGTDTQYF
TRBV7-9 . CAGSPGANVLTF
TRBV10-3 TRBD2 CAISEPGTSGGYEQYF
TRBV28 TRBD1 CASTRQGSLGYGYTF
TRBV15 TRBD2 CATSRDTGRVLGNEQFF
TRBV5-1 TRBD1 CASSWAGTGVGDTEAFF
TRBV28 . CASTAFPYEKLFF
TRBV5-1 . CASSHTPGPRSSGANVLTF
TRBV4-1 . CASRPTPGGGRRETQYF
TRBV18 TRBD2 CASSPGLAENTGELFF
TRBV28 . CASKSLGRLNQPQHF
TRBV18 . CASSTGENTEAFF
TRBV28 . CASSTSPGRGGSYGYTF
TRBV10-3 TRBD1 CAISGRQGGGQYF
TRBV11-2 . CASSRAVNTEAFF
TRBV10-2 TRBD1 CASGTGGPYEQYF
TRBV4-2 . CASSQEAGDPRF
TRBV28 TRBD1 CASRGQVSYEQYF
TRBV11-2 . CASNDREGPYEQYF
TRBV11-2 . CASSYRDGAYNEQFF
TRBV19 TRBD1 CASGTGGRQPQHF
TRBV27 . CASSLKEGAGRYF
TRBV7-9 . CASSPGTPGATNEKLFF
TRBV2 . CASRISGAGEQYF
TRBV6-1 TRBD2 CASSETLGGLAGADTQYF
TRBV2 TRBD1 CASSPNRGLEQFF
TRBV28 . CASGRDEDFAFF
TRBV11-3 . CASSLGGGGLRDTGELFF
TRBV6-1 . CASSEQGVSNQPQHF
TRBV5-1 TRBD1 CASSLGDRVWEQYF
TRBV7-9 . CATRTGQSRGLFF
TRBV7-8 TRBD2 CASSLRPSGGAPINYEQYF
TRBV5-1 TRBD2 CASSPKTSGRTNEQFF
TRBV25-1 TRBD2 CASSPGTSGRGRGTQYF
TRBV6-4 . CASTGTPIAKNIQYF
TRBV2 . CASSVRNYEQYF
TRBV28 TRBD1 CASSSQQGTTKLETQYF
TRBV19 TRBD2 CASREDRGGLYNEQFF
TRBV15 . CATSRDLATIADTQYF
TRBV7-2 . CASSLEKAKNIQYF
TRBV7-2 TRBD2 CASSLSSGYEQYF
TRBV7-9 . CASSLRDYNEQFF
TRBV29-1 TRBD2 CSVEDRAGGDDTQYF
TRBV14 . CASSQVLSWNEQFF
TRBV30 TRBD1 CAWSQGTGAYEQYF
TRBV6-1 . CASYGGGIRDQPQHF
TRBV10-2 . CASSEIGRSVSTEAFF
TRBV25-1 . CASSNIGGTEAFF
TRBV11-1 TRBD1 CASSFLTGGTEAFF
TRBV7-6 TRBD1 CASSQDRGRGGGNTIYF
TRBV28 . CASSLVFSGNTIYF
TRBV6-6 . CASSYSMGLAKNIQYF
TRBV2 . CASSQEGGETQYF
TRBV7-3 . CASSLIQPYYTF
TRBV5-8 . CASGPTGVGGYTF